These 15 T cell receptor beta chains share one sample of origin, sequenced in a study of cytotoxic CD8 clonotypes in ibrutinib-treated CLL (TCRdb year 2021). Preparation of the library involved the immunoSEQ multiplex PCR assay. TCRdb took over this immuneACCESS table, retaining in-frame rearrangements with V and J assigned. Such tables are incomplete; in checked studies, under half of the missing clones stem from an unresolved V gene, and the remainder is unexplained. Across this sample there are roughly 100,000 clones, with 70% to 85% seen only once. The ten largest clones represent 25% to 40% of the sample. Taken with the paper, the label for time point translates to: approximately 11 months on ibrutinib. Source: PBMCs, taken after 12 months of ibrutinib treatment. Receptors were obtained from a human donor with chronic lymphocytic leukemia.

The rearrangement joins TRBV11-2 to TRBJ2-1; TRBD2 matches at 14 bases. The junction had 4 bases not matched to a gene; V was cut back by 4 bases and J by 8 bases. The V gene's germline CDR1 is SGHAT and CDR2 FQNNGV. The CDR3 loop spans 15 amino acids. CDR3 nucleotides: TGTGCCAGCAGCTCCGGACTAGCGGGGGGCTATGAGCAGTTCTTC. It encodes CASSSGLAGGYEQFF. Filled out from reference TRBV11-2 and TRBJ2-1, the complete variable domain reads EAGVAQSPRYKIIEKRQSVAFWCNPISGHATLYWYQQILGQGPKLLIQFQNNGVVDDSQLPKDRFSAERLKGVDSTLKIQPAKLEDSAVYLCASSSGLAGGYEQFFGPGTRLTVL.

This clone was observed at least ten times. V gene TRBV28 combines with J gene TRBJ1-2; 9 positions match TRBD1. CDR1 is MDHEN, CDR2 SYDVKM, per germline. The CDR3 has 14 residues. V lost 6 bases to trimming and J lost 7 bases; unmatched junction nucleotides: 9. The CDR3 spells CASRPGQGSSGYTF. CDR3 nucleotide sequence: TGTGCCAGCAGGCCGGGACAGGGATCGAGTGGCTACACCTTC.

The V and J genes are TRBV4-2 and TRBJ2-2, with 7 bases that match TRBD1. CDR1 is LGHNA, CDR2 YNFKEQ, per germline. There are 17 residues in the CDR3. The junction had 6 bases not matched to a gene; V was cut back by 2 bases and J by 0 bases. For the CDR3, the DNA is TGTGCCAGCAGCCAATATTACAGGGGTTCGAACACCGGGGAGCTGTTTTTT. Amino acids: CASSQYYRGSNTGELFF.

The CDR3 sequence: CASSGGTTQTYNYGYTF. CDR3 coding DNA: TGTGCCAGCAGTGGGGGGACAACACAGACTTATAACTATGGCTACACCTTC. The chain links TRBV25-1 to TRBJ1-2; possibly TRBD1 for D (6 bases). This CDR3 is 17 amino acids long. CDR1 and CDR2 (germline): MGHDK, SYGVNS. Deletions cut 4 bases from V and 1 base from J, with 19 bases between.

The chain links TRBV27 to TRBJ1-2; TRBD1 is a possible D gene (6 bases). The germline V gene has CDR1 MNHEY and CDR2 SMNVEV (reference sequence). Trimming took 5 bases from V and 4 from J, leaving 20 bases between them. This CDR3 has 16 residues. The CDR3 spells CASSRYPPQGPYGYTF. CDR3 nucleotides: TGTGCCAGCAGTCGATACCCCCCCCAGGGGCCCTATGGCTACACCTTC.

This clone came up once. The chain's CDR3 is CATKQGRGDQPQHF. Here the CDR3 DNA reads TGTGCCACTAAGCAGGGGAGGGGTGATCAGCCCCAGCATTTT. The chain is built from TRBV15 and TRBJ1-5, with D perhaps matching TRBD1 (6 bases). The V end lost 9 bases, the J end lost 5 bases, and 17 bases lay between the germline ends. Germline V gives CDR1 LNHNV, CDR2 YYDKDF (reference sequence). The CDR3 loop spans 14 amino acids. Combining the CDR3 with reference TRBV15 and TRBJ1-5 gives the whole variable domain DAMVIQNPRYQVTQFGKPVTLSCSQTLNHNVMYWYQQKSSQAPKLLFHYYDKDFNNEADTPDNFQSRRPNTSFCFLDIRSPGLGDTAMYLCATKQGRGDQPQHFGDGTRLSIL.

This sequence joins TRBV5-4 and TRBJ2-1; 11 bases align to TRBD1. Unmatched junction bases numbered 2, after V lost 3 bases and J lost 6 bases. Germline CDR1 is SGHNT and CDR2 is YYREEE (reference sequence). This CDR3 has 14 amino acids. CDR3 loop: CASSWDRGANEQFF. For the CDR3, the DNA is TGTGCCAGCAGCTGGGACAGGGGGGCCAATGAGCAGTTCTTC.

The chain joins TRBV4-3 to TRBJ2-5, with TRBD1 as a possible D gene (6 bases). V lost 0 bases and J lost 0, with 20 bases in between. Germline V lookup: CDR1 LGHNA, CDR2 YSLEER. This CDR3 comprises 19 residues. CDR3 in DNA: TGCGCCAGCAGCCAAGATACAGTGACGAGGGGGTCGTACCAAGAGACCCAGTACTTC. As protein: CASSQDTVTRGSYQETQYF.

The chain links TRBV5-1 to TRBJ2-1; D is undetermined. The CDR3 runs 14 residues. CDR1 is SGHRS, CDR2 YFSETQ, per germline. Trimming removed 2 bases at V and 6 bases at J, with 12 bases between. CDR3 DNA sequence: TGCGCCAGCAGCTTTATACCAGGCAGCAATGAGCAGTTCTTC. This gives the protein CASSFIPGSNEQFF.

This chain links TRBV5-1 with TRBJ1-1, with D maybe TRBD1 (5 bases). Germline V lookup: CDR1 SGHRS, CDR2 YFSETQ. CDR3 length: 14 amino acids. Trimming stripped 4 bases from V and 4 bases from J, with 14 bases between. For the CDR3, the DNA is TGCGCCAGCAGCGGGGACGGGGTTGGCACTGAAGCTTTCTTT. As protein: CASSGDGVGTEAFF.

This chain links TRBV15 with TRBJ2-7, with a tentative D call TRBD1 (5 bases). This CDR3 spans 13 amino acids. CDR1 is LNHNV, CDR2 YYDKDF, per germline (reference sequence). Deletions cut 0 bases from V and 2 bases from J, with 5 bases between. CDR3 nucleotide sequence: TGTGCCACCAGCAGAGAAGGGGCCTACGAGCAGTACTTC. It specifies CATSREGAYEQYF.

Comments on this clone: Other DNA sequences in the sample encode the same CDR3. The DNA for the CDR3 is TGCGCCAGCAGCTCAACAGGGGGCTCCTACGAGCAGTACTTC. This codes for CASSSTGGSYEQYF. V and J are TRBV5-1 and TRBJ2-7; TRBD1 aligns across 8 bases. This CDR3 is built from 14 residues. The ends lost 3 bases at V and 0 bases at J; junction bases unmatched: 2. The germline V gene has CDR1 SGHRS and CDR2 YFSETQ.

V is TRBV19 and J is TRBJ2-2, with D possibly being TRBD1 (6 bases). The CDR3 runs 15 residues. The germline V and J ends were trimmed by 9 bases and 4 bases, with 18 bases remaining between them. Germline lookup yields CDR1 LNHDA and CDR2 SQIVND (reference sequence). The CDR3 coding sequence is TGTGCCAGCCAAGGGCAGGGGCGAGGCACCGGGGAGCTGTTTTTT. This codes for CASQGQGRGTGELFF.

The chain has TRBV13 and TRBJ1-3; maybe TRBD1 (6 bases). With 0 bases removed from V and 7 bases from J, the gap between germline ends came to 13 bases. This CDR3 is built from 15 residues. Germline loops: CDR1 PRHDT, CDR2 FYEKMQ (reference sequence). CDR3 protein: CASSLGWGQVNTIYF. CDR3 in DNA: TGTGCCAGCAGCTTAGGTTGGGGACAAGTGAACACCATATATTTT.

For the CDR3, the DNA is TGTGCCAGCAGACCCAGACAGGGTGAAAACTATGGCTACACCTTC. It yields the protein CASRPRQGENYGYTF. The rearrangement joins TRBV6-6 to TRBJ1-2; 7 nucleotides agree with TRBD1. V lost 6 bases and J lost 2; bases outside the gene matches: 9. CDR1 is MNHNY and CDR2 is SVGAGI in the germline V gene (reference sequence). CDR3 size: 15 residues.